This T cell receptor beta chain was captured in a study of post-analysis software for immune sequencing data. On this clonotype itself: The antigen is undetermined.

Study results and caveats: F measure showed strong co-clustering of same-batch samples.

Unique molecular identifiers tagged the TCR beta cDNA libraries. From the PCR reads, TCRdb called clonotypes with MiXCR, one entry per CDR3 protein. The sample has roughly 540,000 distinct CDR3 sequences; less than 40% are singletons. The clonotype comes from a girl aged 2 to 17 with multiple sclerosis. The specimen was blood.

This chain's CDR3 is CASRGGGYGTQYF. As DNA, the CDR3 is TGTGCCAGCAGGGGCGGGGGTTATGGGACCCAGTACTTC. V gene TRBV6-5 combines with J gene TRBJ2-5; 7 bases match TRBD2. CDR1 and CDR2 (germline): MNHEY, SVGAGI. The trim removed 6 bases at V and 7 bases at J, leaving 8 bases unmatched. The CDR3 loop spans 13 amino acids.